The present TCR beta chain was sequenced within a study of cytotoxic CD8 clonotypes in ibrutinib-treated CLL. Trimming removed 2 bases from V and 7 bases from J; junction bases left unmatched: 11. This CDR3 is built from 15 residues. Germline lookup yields CDR1 MNHNS and CDR2 SASEGT. Only in-frame clones appear in the TCRdb table, and some are missing; sequencing was by immunoSEQ multiplex PCR. This table holds hundreds of thousands of clones, 67% found once. The receptor's source is a human donor with chronic lymphocytic leukemia. This specimen was PBMCs, taken after 36 months of ibrutinib treatment. J is TRBJ2-7 and V is TRBV6-1, with TRBD1 matching 7 bases. The CDR3 region has the DNA TGTGCCAGCAGTGAACCCTCCCCGGACAGGCGAGAGCAGTACTTC. Amino acids: CASSEPSPDRREQYF.